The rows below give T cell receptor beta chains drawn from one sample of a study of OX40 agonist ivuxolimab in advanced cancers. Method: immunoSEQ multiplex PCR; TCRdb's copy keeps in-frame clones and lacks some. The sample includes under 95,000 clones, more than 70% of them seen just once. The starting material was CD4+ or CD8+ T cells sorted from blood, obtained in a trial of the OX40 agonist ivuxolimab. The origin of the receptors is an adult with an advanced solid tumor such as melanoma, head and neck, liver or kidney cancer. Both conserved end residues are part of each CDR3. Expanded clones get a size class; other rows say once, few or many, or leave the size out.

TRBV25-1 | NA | CASSDFSPGTGGIYGYTF
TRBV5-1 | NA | CASSWTAGSNYGYTF
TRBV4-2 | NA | CASSQETTGGPPQHF
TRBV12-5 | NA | CASGPDRLMNTEAFF
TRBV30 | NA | CAWSSGQSNTEAFF
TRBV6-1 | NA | CASSTSGGREQYF
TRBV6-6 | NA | CASSLGPENIQYF
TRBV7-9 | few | CASSLGGSHGYTF
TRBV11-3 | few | CASSLATGLAKNIQYF
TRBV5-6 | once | CASSLTVGGELFF
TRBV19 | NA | CASQQVSNQPQHF
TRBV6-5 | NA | CASSYSGQPSYEQYF
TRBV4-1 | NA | CASSQTYKTGGITDTQYF
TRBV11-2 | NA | CASSRTHGPYNEQFF
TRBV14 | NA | CASSQVPTGAVDEQFF
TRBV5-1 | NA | CASRTGTSGEKLFF
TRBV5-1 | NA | CASQRTGPQETQYF
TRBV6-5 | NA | CASSRTTGRQETQYF
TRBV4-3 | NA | CASSQAREGARHEQYF
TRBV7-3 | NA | CASSLKGAGLAGGTTDTQYF
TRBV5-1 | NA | CASSMAMNNSPLHF
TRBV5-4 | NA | CASSFGGGAGKTEYF
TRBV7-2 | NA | CASSLVGGIDTQYF
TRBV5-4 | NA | CASSFPTGGSGANVLTF
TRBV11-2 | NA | CASSLSGGQSPQHF
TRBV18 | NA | CASSPTGKGNQPQHF
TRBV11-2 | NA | CASSLGRDTQYF
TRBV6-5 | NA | CASSVHNEQFF
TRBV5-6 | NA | CASSFSTGWATEAFF
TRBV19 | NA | CASRLAGGPNEQFF
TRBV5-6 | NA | CASSLNGGGANVLTF
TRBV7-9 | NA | CASSLVLNEQFF
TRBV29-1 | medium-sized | CSVRGPGSNQPQHF
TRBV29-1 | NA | CSVANTEAFF
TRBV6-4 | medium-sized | CASSDGLGANVLTF
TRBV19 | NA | CASSIRGAATYEQYF
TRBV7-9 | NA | CASSLFPKHGILNTGELFF
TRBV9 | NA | CASSPTASPTSYNEQFF
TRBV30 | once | CAWTLGGPGNTIYF
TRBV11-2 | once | CASSLDPGLAGETQYF
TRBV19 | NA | CASKAGVHQPQHF
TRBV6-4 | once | CASSDGAADTQYF
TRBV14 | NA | CASSLPGLNTEAFF
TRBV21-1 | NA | CASSKVRLAGVYEQYF
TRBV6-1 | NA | CASSEVRDSLSYEQYF